One sample yielded the 5 T cell receptor beta chains listed below, sequenced in a study of blood T cell repertoires in COVID-19. The repertoire was sequenced with immunoSEQ multiplex PCR; TCRdb's copy has only in-frame clones and lacks some. This repertoire shows some 180,000 clones, roughly 85% found once; its top ten account for 6.5% to 9%. Sequencing input: peripheral blood. Source of these receptors: a woman aged 55-69 years with acute or convalescent COVID-19.

The rearrangement links TRBV5-1 to TRBJ2-2, with 9 bases matching TRBD2. V lost 5 bases, J lost 4 bases, and 6 bases stayed unmatched. Germline loops: CDR1 SGHRS, CDR2 YFSETQ. The CDR3 consists of 15 residues. As DNA, the CDR3 is TGCGCCAGCAGAAGGGGAGCGGGAGGCACCGGGGAGCTGTTTTTT. Its protein product is CASRRGAGGTGELFF.

The chain has TRBV6-5 and TRBJ1-3, with no clear D. The length of the CDR3 is 11 residues. Germline CDR1 is MNHEY and CDR2 is SVGAGI. Trimming left V 7 bases short and J 4 bases short, with 5 bases between. The CDR3 bases are TGTGCCAGCACGGGAGGAAACACCATATATTTT. Translated, it gives CASTGGNTIYF.

The chain has TRBV7-2 and TRBJ2-1; 11 bases agree with TRBD2. Germline loops: CDR1 SGHTA, CDR2 FQGNSA. The CDR3 length is 15 residues. The junction had 4 bases not matched to a gene; V was cut back by 5 bases and J by 4 bases. CDR3 DNA sequence: TGTGCCAGCAGCGAGACTAGCGGGATTTACAATGAGCAGTTCTTC. It translates to CASSETSGIYNEQFF.

J is TRBJ1-2 and V is TRBV7-2; TRBD1 aligns across 7 bases. Trimming cost V 2 bases and J 7 bases; bases outside gene matches: 4. CDR1 is SGHTA, CDR2 FQGNSA, per germline. The CDR3 consists of 13 residues. The CDR3 region is CASSLRGLGGYTF. In DNA, the CDR3 is TGTGCCAGCAGCTTAAGGGGGCTGGGTGGCTACACCTTC.

The V and J genes are TRBV5-5 and TRBJ1-2; 7 bases are shared with TRBD1. Losses at the gene ends were 3 bases for V and 4 bases for J; bases not matched to a gene: 3. This CDR3 contains 13 residues. CDR1 is SGHKS and CDR2 is YYEKEE in the germline V gene (reference sequence). The CDR3 DNA is TGTGCCAGCAGCTCGACAGGGTTCTATGGCTACACCTTC. Its protein product is CASSSTGFYGYTF.